These 4 T cell receptor beta chains were all obtained from the same sample, sequenced in a study of OX40 agonist ivuxolimab in advanced cancers. Library preparation used the immunoSEQ multiplex PCR assay. The table comes from immuneACCESS by way of TCRdb, which keeps in-frame sequences with V and J called. Part of the clones is missing from these tables; in studies checked, under half for an unresolved V gene and the rest for unknown reasons. The sample includes about 100,000 clones, with approximately 90% observed a single time. The ten largest clones add up to around 0.58% of the sample. Sequences were derived from CD4+ or CD8+ T cells sorted from blood, sampled in a trial of the OX40 agonist ivuxolimab. These receptors all stem from an adult with an advanced solid tumor such as melanoma, head and neck, liver or kidney cancer.

J is TRBJ2-3 and V is TRBV29-1; 10 bases fit TRBD2. Germline V gene sequence: CDR1 SQVTM, CDR2 ANQGSEA. V shed 6 bases and J 4 bases; nucleotides not matched to a gene: 7. CDR3 length: 14 residues. CDR3 bases: TGCAGCGTCGGGGGACTAGCGAGGTCAGATACGCAGTATTTT. Protein product: CSVGGLARSDTQYF.

V gene TRBV7-2 combines with J gene TRBJ2-7; 9 nucleotides match TRBD2. Germline V gene lookup returns CDR1 SGHTA and CDR2 FQGNSA. Trimming cost V 5 bases and J 5 bases; bases outside gene matches: 4. CDR3 size: 13 residues. Written as DNA, the CDR3 is TGTGCCAGCAGCAGCGGGAGGTTCAACGAGCAGTACTTC. This encodes CASSSGRFNEQYF.

The chain combines TRBV28 with TRBJ2-5; D uncertain. CDR3 length: 15 amino acids. V lost 6 bases to trimming and J lost 5 bases, with 19 bases between them. Germline V lookup: CDR1 MDHEN, CDR2 SYDVKM. In DNA form, the CDR3 reads TGTGCCAGCAGACCTCCAGCCCAAGGTGGGGAGACCCAGTACTTC. Protein: CASRPPAQGGETQYF.

The chain carries TRBV6-6 and TRBJ2-7; D gene unclear. This CDR3 comprises 13 residues. The germline gives CDR1 MNHNY, CDR2 SVGAGI (reference sequence). Trimming pared 2 bases from V and 2 bases from J, leaving 7 bases between. In nucleotides, the CDR3 is TGTGCCAGCAGTTACGACGGAACCTACGAGCAGTACTTC. It codes for CASSYDGTYEQYF.